This is a list of T cell receptor beta chains from one sample in a study of neurological immune-mediated disorders. TCRdb passed the 5' RACE reads through MiXCR, listing each CDR3 protein once. This table has fewer than 40,000 distinct CDR3 sequences, roughly 4.8% appearing once. Sequencing was carried out using CD4+ T cells from blood. These receptors came from a young man in good health. CDR3s include the opening cysteine and the closing phenylalanine or tryptophan. Fields, in order: J gene, V gene, CDR3 protein.

j_call: TRBJ2-3; v_call: TRBV18; cdr3_aa: CASSNLNGGQDTQYF
j_call: TRBJ2-2; v_call: TRBV7-8; cdr3_aa: CASNLPTGTGDIGELFF
j_call: TRBJ1-1; v_call: TRBV5-1; cdr3_aa: CASSSKGDTEAFF
j_call: TRBJ2-1; v_call: TRBV5-1; cdr3_aa: CASTPNLISSYNEQFF
j_call: TRBJ2-2; v_call: TRBV6-5; cdr3_aa: CASNSPTTGRDGELFF
j_call: TRBJ2-1; v_call: TRBV5-1; cdr3_aa: CASSRPGTSGYNEQFF
j_call: TRBJ1-2; v_call: TRBV6-5; cdr3_aa: CASSSGGDGYTF
j_call: TRBJ2-7; v_call: TRBV15; cdr3_aa: CATSRGGISSYEQYF
j_call: TRBJ1-1; v_call: TRBV20-1; cdr3_aa: CSASRQGPTEAFF
j_call: TRBJ1-2; v_call: TRBV6-6; cdr3_aa: CASSTTTGRNGYTF
j_call: TRBJ2-5; v_call: TRBV5-1; cdr3_aa: CASSKAGTGQETQYF
j_call: TRBJ2-3; v_call: TRBV4-3; cdr3_aa: CASSQDSPSGGYTDTQYF
j_call: TRBJ1-2; v_call: TRBV20-1; cdr3_aa: CSARGGPNYGYTF